This T cell receptor beta chain was recorded in a study of CD8 T cells in Susac syndrome. The CDR3 spans 15 residues. Germline V gives CDR1 SGHRS, CDR2 YFSETQ. V shed 2 bases, J shed 4 bases, and the junction held 9 bases outside the gene matches. The RNA input was about 0.5 to 1 ug, and it was reverse transcribed with random hexamers. TCRdb re-analysed the immunoSEQ multiplex PCR reads in MiXCR, keeping a single row per CDR3 protein. The data hold tens of thousands of distinct CDR3 sequences, with approximately 93% observed a single time. Sequencing was performed on CD8+ T cells from PBMCs. The gene calls are TRBV5-1 and TRBJ2-7, with TRBD2 matching 7 bases. The TCR originated in a human donor in good health. This CDR3 is CASSLGGSPSYEQYF. Here the CDR3 DNA reads TGCGCCAGCAGCTTAGGCGGGAGTCCTTCTTACGAGCAGTACTTC. The complete variable domain, with remaining parts taken from reference TRBV5-1 and TRBJ2-7, reads KAGVTQTPRYLIKTRGQQVTLSCSPISGHRSVSWYQQTPGQGLQFLFEYFSETQRNKGNFPGRFSGRQFSNSRSEMNVSTLELGDSALYLCASSLGGSPSYEQYFGPGTRLTVT.